This TCR beta chain was documented in a study of blood T cell repertoires in COVID-19. Germline-derived CDR1 and CDR2 are SGHNT and YYREEE (reference sequence). Trimming stripped 10 bases from V and 3 bases from J, with 10 bases between. The CDR3 totals 12 residues. The repertoire was sequenced with immunoSEQ multiplex PCR; TCRdb's copy has only in-frame clones and lacks some. The data contain about 14,000 clones, 75% to 90% of them singletons. Sequencing used peripheral blood. J is TRBJ1-4 and V is TRBV5-4, with TRBD1 as a possible D gene (5 bases). This receptor was obtained from a man aged 80 or over with acute or convalescent COVID-19. The CDR3 loop is CASQGANEKLFF. The CDR3 DNA reads TGTGCCTCGCAGGGCGCTAATGAAAAACTGTTTTTT.